The rows below give T cell receptor beta chains drawn from one sample of a study of blood T cell repertoires in COVID-19. Measured with immunoSEQ multiplex PCR; TCRdb has only the in-frame clones, and not every one. The table shows around 100,000 clones, with roughly four fifths occurring only once. The sequencing sample was made of peripheral blood. The receptors derive from a human donor in a cohort sampled during active COVID-19. The CDR3 runs from the conserved cysteine through the conserved F or W. A D gene is named only where the DNA matches it firmly. Clone size is shown for a subset of rows, as once, few, many or a class of expanded clone.

>TRBJ2-7|13|TRBV6-5|NA|NA
TGTGCCAGCATGGGTGCTAGTTCCTACGAGCAGTACTTC
CASMGASSYEQYF
>TRBJ1-2|14|TRBV6-5|NA|NA
TGTGCCAGCAAATCCACTAGCCCCCCCTATGGCTACACCTTC
CASKSTSPPYGYTF
>TRBJ2-1|13|TRBV7-2|NA|TRBD1
TGTGCCAGCAGGGGGACAGGGTACAATGAGCAGTTCTTC
CASRGTGYNEQFF
>TRBJ2-1|13|TRBV2|NA|TRBD2
TGTGCCAGCGGACTAGCGAGAAACAATGAGCAGTTCTTC
CASGLARNNEQFF
>TRBJ2-2|15|TRBV19|NA|NA
TGTGCCAGTACCCGCAGGGTTCCGAACACCGGGGAGCTGTTTTTT
CASTRRVPNTGELFF
>TRBJ2-3|16|TRBV19|once|TRBD1
TGTGCCAGTAGTATGCCAGGGACAGGGAGGCCAGATACGCAGTATTTT
CASSMPGTGRPDTQYF
>TRBJ1-3|15|TRBV7-9|NA|TRBD1
TGTGCCAGCAGCCAACAGGGGGGATCTGGAAACACCATATATTTT
CASSQQGGSGNTIYF
>TRBJ2-1|13|TRBV19|NA|NA
TGTGCCAGTAGTCCGACAGTAACCAATGAGCAGTTCTTC
CASSPTVTNEQFF
>TRBJ1-1|15|TRBV4-1|NA|NA
TGCGCCAGCAGCCAAGAAAAGGGAGGGAACACTGAAGCTTTCTTT
CASSQEKGGNTEAFF
>TRBJ1-1|15|TRBV6-1|few|NA
TGTGCCAGCAGTGAAGGCGGGAATATGGACACTGAAGCTTTCTTT
CASSEGGNMDTEAFF
>TRBJ1-1|14|TRBV18|NA|NA
TGTGCCAGCAATACCGGGGGGCGTGGAACTGAAGCTTTCTTT
CASNTGGRGTEAFF
>TRBJ2-1|16|TRBV11-2|NA|TRBD1
TGTGCCAGCAGCTCTTCCCGGGACAGGGTGAACAATGAGCAGTTCTTC
CASSSSRDRVNNEQFF
>TRBJ2-3|14|TRBV27|NA|NA
TGTGCCAGCAGCGCGAACCGGGTTCGGGATACGCAGTATTTT
CASSANRVRDTQYF
>TRBJ1-1|12|TRBV2|NA|NA
TGTGCCAGCAGTTACGACAGGCTAGAAGCTTTCTTT
CASSYDRLEAFF
>TRBJ1-6|18|TRBV4-1|few|NA
TGCGCCAGCAGCCAAACTTGGACTGGCGGTCATCGCGCCTCACCCCTCCACTTT
CASSQTWTGGHRASPLHF
>TRBJ2-3|15|TRBV5-8|few|NA
TGTGCCAGCAGCTTCACAGCGGTTAGCACAGATACGCAGTATTTT
CASSFTAVSTDTQYF
>TRBJ2-3|16|TRBV6-1|NA|TRBD1
TGTGCCAGCAGTGGGGGACAGGGAAGGGGCGCAGATACGCAGTATTTT
CASSGGQGRGADTQYF
>TRBJ1-1|15|TRBV28|NA|TRBD1
TGTGCCAGCAGTTTCCGCGACAGGGCGGGCACTGAAGCTTTCTTT
CASSFRDRAGTEAFF
>TRBJ1-4|15|TRBV4-2|once|TRBD1
TGTGCCAGCAGCCAGGACCGGGACAGGGGTGAAAAACTGTTTTTT
CASSQDRDRGEKLFF
>TRBJ1-6|15|TRBV9|few|TRBD1
TGTGCCAGCAGCGTAGTGGACAGGGGGTATTCACCCCTCCACTTT
CASSVVDRGYSPLHF
>TRBJ2-3|14|TRBV4-1|once|NA
TGCGCCAGCACCCCCCTCCCTACCACAGATACGCAGTATTTT
CASTPLPTTDTQYF
>TRBJ1-5|19|TRBV6-2/TRBV6-3|NA|TRBD1
TGTGCCAGCAGTTTTCGGACAGGGAAGACGAGGCTGAGCAATCAGCCCCAGCATTTT
CASSFRTGKTRLSNQPQHF
>TRBJ2-7|16|TRBV19|NA|NA
TGTGCCAGTAGTCCCTCCGCGGGGGCCTCCTCCTACGAGCAGTACTTC
CASSPSAGASSYEQYF
>TRBJ2-7|10|TRBV2|once|NA
TGTGCCAGCGGAGAATACGAGCAGTACTTC
CASGEYEQYF
>TRBJ2-5|14|TRBV7-9|once|TRBD1
TGTGCCAGCAGCTTAGGGGCAGGGGGCGAGACCCAGTACTTC
CASSLGAGGETQYF
>TRBJ2-7|16|TRBV5-1|NA|NA
TGCGCCAGCAGCTTGGCCGACGGGGGAGTGGTCTACGAGCAGTACTTC
CASSLADGGVVYEQYF
>TRBJ2-7|14|TRBV18|NA|TRBD1
TGTGCCAGCTCACCTCGGACAGGGAACTACGAGCAGTACTTC
CASSPRTGNYEQYF
>TRBJ1-1|11|TRBV20-1|few|TRBD1
TGCAGTGCTGGACAGGGGAAGGAAGCTTTCTTT
CSAGQGKEAFF
>TRBJ2-2|20|TRBV18|once|TRBD2
TGTGCCAGCTCGCTCTTCCGGGCTAGCGGGGGGCCCTCGTTCGGCGGGGAGCTGTTTTTT
CASSLFRASGGPSFGGELFF
>TRBJ2-7|15|TRBV6-1|NA|TRBD2
TGTGCCAGCAGTGAGGGGACTAGCAGAGGTTACGAGCAGTACTTC
CASSEGTSRGYEQYF
>TRBJ1-2|13|TRBV20-1|NA|TRBD1
TGCAGTGCTAGTCCCGGGACAGCCTATGGCTACACCTTC
CSASPGTAYGYTF